These 10 T cell receptor beta chains were all obtained from the same sample, sequenced in a study of shared clonotypes between healthy human individuals. Naive CD8 cells were CD45RO-negative, positively selected for CCR7, excluding terminally differentiated effector memory CD45RA+ cells. Using immunoSEQ multiplex PCR, the repertoire was profiled, and TCRdb retains in-frame clones only, with some absent. In the table there are nearly 2 million clones, roughly 95% of which are singletons. Sample: naive CD8+ T cells sorted from blood. Receptors were obtained from a man younger than 30 in good health.

This sequence joins TRBV27 and TRBJ2-7; D is possibly TRBD1 or TRBD2 (5 bases each). This CDR3 is built from 15 residues. Trimming stripped 7 bases from V and 0 bases from J, with 16 bases between. The germline gives CDR1 MNHEY, CDR2 SMNVEV (reference sequence). In DNA, the CDR3 is TGTGCCAGCAACCCACTAGAGGGGAGCTCCTACGAGCAGTACTTC. This sequence encodes CASNPLEGSSYEQYF.

This clone came up once. The CDR3 DNA reads as TGTGCCAGCAGCTCGAAGACAGGGGTGACGTCCGGGGAGCTGTTTTTT. This codes for CASSSKTGVTSGELFF. The chain recombines TRBV7-9 with TRBJ2-2, with 8 bases identical to TRBD1. This CDR3 comprises 16 residues. Per germline, CDR1 SEHNR and CDR2 FQNEAQ (reference sequence). The V gene end was trimmed by 4 bases and the J gene end by 6 bases; junction bases not matched to a gene: 10.

The rearrangement joins TRBV9 to TRBJ1-1; D not resolved. V shed 3 bases and J shed 1 base, with 10 bases lying between them. The CDR3 extends over 14 amino acids. Germline values: CDR1 SGDLS, CDR2 YYNGEE. The CDR3 region has the DNA TGTGCCAGCAGCGCGGTAAACAGGAACACTGAAGCTTTCTTT. Translation gives CASSAVNRNTEAFF.

The chain employs TRBV6-1 and TRBJ2-1, with 9 bases lining up with TRBD2. V shed 6 bases and J 5 bases; nucleotides not matched to a gene: 8. The CDR3 has 15 residues. CDR1 and CDR2 (germline): MNHNS, SASEGT. CDR3: CASSLLRTSDNEQFF. The CDR3 DNA is TGTGCCAGCAGCCTCTTAAGGACTAGCGACAATGAGCAGTTCTTC.

The rearrangement uses TRBV7-9 and TRBJ1-2; D gene ambiguous. This CDR3 is 15 amino acids long. Trimming stripped 5 bases from V and 3 bases from J, with 16 bases between. The germline V gene has CDR1 SEHNR and CDR2 FQNEAQ (reference sequence). In DNA form, the CDR3 reads TGTGCCAGCAGCCCGATTCCGGGATCGTACTATGGCTACACCTTC. Its translation: CASSPIPGSYYGYTF.

The CDR3, as DNA: TGTGCCATCAGTGAGTCAATGGGGGGCGAAACTGAAGCTTTCTTT. Protein: CAISESMGGETEAFF. V gene TRBV10-3 combines with J gene TRBJ1-1, with a tentative D call TRBD1 (6 bases). CDR3 length equals 15 residues. Germline V gene data show CDR1 as ENHRY and CDR2 as SYGVKD. Deletions cut 0 bases from V and 5 bases from J, with 13 bases between.

A note on this clone: This specimen includes other DNA sequences encoding the same CDR3. This chain links TRBV7-2 with TRBJ2-7; D uncertain. The germline CDR1 and CDR2 sequences are SGHTA and FQGNSA. CDR3 length equals 12 residues. The ends were cut back, 3 bases at V and 3 bases at J, with 6 bases in the middle. CDR3 sequence (DNA): TGTGCCAGCAGCTTTCCTCTCTACGAGCAGTACTTC. Its protein product is CASSFPLYEQYF.

This clone was seen a single time. This sequence joins TRBV4-1 and TRBJ2-3; TRBD1 might be the D (5 bases). The CDR3 runs to 12 residues. Germline CDR1 MGHRA, CDR2 YSYEKL. V lost 4 bases to trimming and J lost 3 bases, with 5 bases between them. The CDR3 protein is CASSRQTDTQYF. The DNA for the CDR3 is TGCGCCAGCAGCCGACAGACAGATACGCAGTATTTT.

This clone was seen only once. The rearrangement joins TRBV6-5 to TRBJ2-7, with a possible D match to TRBD2 (6 bases). The V end lost 8 bases, the J end lost 6 bases, and 14 bases lay between the germline ends. The V gene's germline CDR1 is MNHEY and CDR2 SVGAGI. This CDR3 spans 12 amino acids. The CDR3 loop is CASQTSASEQYF. The CDR3 region has the DNA TGTGCCAGCCAGACTAGTGCTAGCGAGCAGTACTTC.

The V call is TRBV7-6, the J call TRBJ2-7; D perhaps matches TRBD1 (6 bases). V was shortened by 5 bases and J by 3 bases, with 11 bases between the two germline ends. CDR1 and CDR2 from the germline V gene are SGHVS and FNYEAQ. The CDR3 has 13 amino acids. In DNA, the CDR3 is TGTGCCAGCAGCCATGGGACACGCTACGAGCAGTACTTC. Encoded protein: CASSHGTRYEQYF.